Listed below are T cell receptor beta chains from one sample, sequenced in a study of cytomegalovirus exposure and HLA in healthy donors. Assay used: immunoSEQ multiplex PCR; TCRdb lists only in-frame clones, some missing. Among some 180,000 clones listed, roughly 10% were seen once. The sample consisted of PBMCs. The receptors stem from a young woman in good health and CMV-seropositive. The CDR3 runs from the conserved cysteine through the conserved F or W. A D gene is named only where the DNA matches it firmly. Size values are once, few and many counts, or a class for expanded clones, and some rows have none.

size: .
V: TRBV4-1
D: TRBD2
J: TRBJ2-7
CDR3: CASSKASGLATYEQYF
DNA: TGCGCCAGCAGCAAAGCCTCGGGACTAGCGACCTACGAGCAGTACTTC

size: few
V: TRBV27
D: TRBD2
J: TRBJ2-7
CDR3: CASRAGLAGEGGPYEQYF
DNA: TGTGCCAGCAGGGCGGGACTAGCGGGAGAGGGGGGCCCCTACGAGCAGTACTTC

size: .
V: TRBV9
D: .
J: TRBJ2-1
CDR3: CASSVSARYNEQFF
DNA: TGTGCCAGCAGCGTGTCTGCCCGGTACAATGAGCAGTTCTTC

size: few
V: TRBV5-1
D: TRBD1
J: TRBJ1-2
CDR3: CASSPTGGAIYGYTF
DNA: TGCGCCAGCAGCCCGACAGGGGGTGCGATCTATGGCTACACCTTC

size: few
V: TRBV10-3
D: .
J: TRBJ1-2
CDR3: CAISLTEIYGYTF
DNA: TGTGCCATCAGTCTGACAGAAATCTATGGCTACACCTTC

size: few
V: TRBV6-1
D: .
J: TRBJ1-1
CDR3: CASSEGFRLIGTRTFF
DNA: TGTGCCAGCAGTGAAGGGTTCCGTTTGATAGGGACACGGACTTTCTTT

size: .
V: TRBV5-1
D: TRBD2
J: TRBJ2-1
CDR3: CASSLYITSGIINEQFF
DNA: TGCGCCAGCAGCCTTTATATTACTAGCGGGATTATCAATGAGCAGTTCTTC

size: .
V: TRBV7-6
D: .
J: TRBJ2-1
CDR3: CASSALGSNEQFF
DNA: TGTGCCAGCAGCGCGCTCGGGAGCAATGAGCAGTTCTTC

size: few
V: TRBV18
D: TRBD1
J: TRBJ1-1
CDR3: CASSPQTGGGNTEAFF
DNA: TGTGCCAGCTCACCACAGACAGGGGGGGGGAACACTGAAGCTTTCTTT

size: few
V: TRBV15
D: .
J: TRBJ2-7
CDR3: CATSSFQPGHQSYEQYF
DNA: TGTGCCACCAGCAGTTTTCAGCCGGGACATCAATCCTACGAGCAGTACTTC